This record concerns one T cell receptor (beta chain) sequence. Its target is unknown. This specimen comes from a study of cytomegalovirus exposure and HLA in healthy donors. Amplification used 60 Vbeta primers and 13 Jbeta primers. Generated by immunoSEQ multiplex PCR, the TCRdb table keeps only in-frame clones and is missing some. The sample consists of approximately 100,000 clones, about 70% of them appearing once. Study results and limitations: Later, TCR association rates were found to vary by HLA locus, highest for DRB1 and lowest for HLA-C. Later work showed greater clonal expansion in HLA-associated TCR beta chains than in equally common others. When the data were analyzed later, several of the most significant clusters appeared to be linked to common viral pathogens. Analysis performed later found 16,951 TCR beta sequences associated with HLA alleles at 0.05 false discovery rate.

This sequence originates from a man aged 50 to 60 in good health and CMV-seropositive. Source material: PBMCs.

The CDR3 DNA reads as TGTGCCAGTAGTATTGGACAGGACATTTTCTACGAGCAGTACTTC. Translated: CASSIGQDIFYEQYF. The V and J genes are TRBV19 and TRBJ2-7, with 7 nucleotides matching TRBD1. CDR3 size: 15 residues. V dropped 3 bases and J dropped 3; count of bases not matched to a gene: 8. Looked up from germline, CDR1 is LNHDA and CDR2 is SQIVND (reference sequence).